This T cell receptor beta chain was sequenced during a study of cytomegalovirus exposure and HLA in healthy donors. Overall study: From around 180 million T cells, an earlier analysis saw 100 million to 140 million unique TCR beta sequences. Findings and caveats of the study: Some V segments, TRBV6-2 and TRBV6-3 among them, were indistinguishable and were therefore excluded. Analysis was carried out at a later point, and it linked a missense DCLRE1C variant to TCR beta V- and J-gene trimming. Fewer N-insertions (relative to the roughly 730-donor mean) were reportedly seen in an Asian-associated ancestry cluster in a later analysis.

Regarding this clone: Its matching antigen is unknown.

Primers: 60 Vbeta forward and 13 Jbeta reverse. Profiled with immunoSEQ multiplex PCR; TCRdb holds only in-frame clones, not every one. Of about 120,000 clones listed, approximately 80% are singletons. The germline V gene encodes CDR1 MNHEY and CDR2 SVGAGI. The CDR3 runs to 14 residues. Trimming shortened V by 8 bases and J by 0 bases, and 11 bases separated the two germline ends. This receptor was identified in a man between 40 and 49 years old in good health and CMV-seropositive. This chain joins TRBV6-5 and TRBJ2-4; weak D call: TRBD2 (5 bases). Sequencing input: PBMCs. CDR3 coding DNA: TGTGCCAGCCACTCAGGACTAGCCAAAAACATTCAGTACTTC. The encoded protein is CASHSGLAKNIQYF.